This is a list of T cell receptor beta chains from one sample in a study of T cells after posttransplantation cyclophosphamide. Here immunoSEQ multiplex PCR was the method, and the copy in TCRdb shows in-frame clones only, minus some. The table shows tens of thousands of clones, with roughly 92% occurring only once. Sequenced input: PBMCs. The receptors originated from a woman aged 50 to 65 in good health and a related stem cell transplant donor. CDR3s include the opening cysteine and the closing phenylalanine or tryptophan. D genes are given only for firm matches. The size entry is marked missing in some rows and otherwise reads once, few, many or a size class.

d_call | clone_size | j_call | v_call | cdr3_aa | cdr3_nt
TRBD2 | - | TRBJ2-7 | TRBV5-6 | CASSPRSGAAYEQYF | TGTGCCAGCAGCCCTCGTAGCGGGGCGGCCTACGAGCAGTACTTC
- | - | TRBJ1-1 | TRBV28 | CASSLGRSRTVEAFF | TGTGCCAGCAGTTTGGGGCGAAGCCGGACAGTTGAAGCTTTCTTT
TRBD2 | once | TRBJ2-1 | TRBV19 | CASSILAESSGEQFF | TGTGCCAGTAGTATCCTAGCGGAATCCTCAGGGGAGCAGTTCTTC
- | - | TRBJ2-7 | TRBV14 | CASSQALPALSYEQYF | TGTGCCAGCAGCCAAGCCCTTCCCGCGCTCTCCTACGAGCAGTACTTC
- | - | TRBJ2-1 | TRBV21-1 | CASSKEGQGAGSSYNEQFF | TGTGCCAGCAGCAAAGAGGGACAGGGGGCGGGGAGCTCCTACAATGAGCAGTTCTTC
- | - | TRBJ1-1 | TRBV6-1 | CASSPVAGGSTEAFF | TGTGCCAGCAGCCCCGTGGCGGGGGGTTCCACTGAAGCTTTCTTT
TRBD2 | - | TRBJ2-1 | TRBV4-1 | CASSQESTSGTNNEQFF | TGCGCCAGCAGCCAAGAATCGACTAGCGGGACAAACAATGAGCAGTTCTTC
- | - | TRBJ1-4 | TRBV28 | CASSLSGIDEKLFF | TGTGCCAGCAGTTTATCAGGGATAGATGAAAAACTGTTTTTT
TRBD1 | - | TRBJ1-4 | TRBV10-2 | CASKEDRESEKLFF | TGCGCCAGCAAGGAGGACAGGGAGTCTGAAAAACTGTTTTTT
TRBD1 | - | TRBJ1-2 | TRBV2 | CASRNRGHDYGYTF | TGTGCCAGCAGGAACAGGGGGCACGACTATGGCTACACCTTC
- | - | TRBJ2-4 | TRBV6-6 | CASSYSLQDKNIQYF | TGTGCCAGCAGTTACTCTCTACAGGACAAAAACATTCAGTACTTC
- | - | TRBJ1-4 | TRBV5-4 | CASSLGPIQTNEKLFF | TGTGCCAGCAGCTTGGGGCCGATTCAAACTAATGAAAAACTGTTTTTT
TRBD1 | - | TRBJ1-1 | TRBV5-4 | CASSVDRVKNTEAFF | TGTGCCAGCAGCGTTGACAGGGTGAAGAACACTGAAGCTTTCTTT
TRBD1 | - | TRBJ1-6 | TRBV11-2 | CASSLETGDFSDNSPLHF | TGTGCCAGCAGCTTAGAAACAGGGGATTTCAGCGATAATTCGCCCCTCCACTTT
TRBD1 | once | TRBJ2-2 | TRBV5-4 | CASSLGQGKAGELFF | TGTGCCAGCAGCTTAGGACAGGGAAAGGCAGGGGAGCTGTTTTTT
- | - | TRBJ2-1 | TRBV5-1 | CASSDDQALFYNEQFF | TGCGCCAGCAGCGACGACCAGGCCCTTTTTTACAATGAGCAGTTCTTC
- | - | TRBJ1-1 | TRBV9 | CASSAVLGGTNTEAFF | TGTGCCAGCAGCGCAGTTTTAGGGGGAACGAACACTGAAGCTTTCTTT
- | - | TRBJ1-5 | TRBV5-1 | CASSWGVGDQPQHF | TGCGCCAGCAGCTGGGGGGTGGGAGATCAGCCCCAGCATTTT
TRBD2 | - | TRBJ2-2 | TRBV25-1 | CASSEFGGSGTGELFF | TGTGCCAGCAGTGAATTCGGCGGGAGCGGCACCGGGGAGCTGTTTTTT
- | - | TRBJ2-5 | TRBV9 | CASSVDPGLETQYF | TGTGCCAGCAGCGTAGATCCAGGGCTAGAGACCCAGTACTTC
TRBD1 | few | TRBJ1-1 | TRBV2 | CASSYRTGSTEAFF | TGTGCCAGCAGCTACCGGACAGGGAGCACTGAAGCTTTCTTT
- | - | TRBJ1-1 | TRBV4-1 | CASSQERVGSEAFF | TGCGCCAGCAGCCAAGAGAGGGTGGGATCTGAAGCTTTCTTT
- | - | TRBJ2-7 | TRBV19 | CASSIAGGDEQYF | TGTGCCAGTAGTATAGCTGGCGGGGATGAGCAGTACTTC
- | - | TRBJ1-2 | TRBV5-6 | CASRGMGASGYTF | TGTGCCAGCAGGGGGATGGGGGCGAGTGGCTACACCTTC
- | - | TRBJ2-3 | TRBV29-1 | CSVEETVAGDTQYF | TGCAGCGTTGAAGAGACCGTCGCGGGAGATACGCAGTATTTT
TRBD1 | - | TRBJ1-4 | TRBV29-1 | CSVAGTGSGKLFF | TGCAGCGTCGCAGGGACAGGGAGTGGAAAACTGTTTTTT
- | - | TRBJ1-1 | TRBV5-5 | CASSLDIVNTEAFF | TGTGCCAGCAGCTTGGATATTGTGAACACTGAAGCTTTCTTT
- | - | TRBJ1-1 | TRBV6-1 | CASQKLGTFEAFF | TGTGCCAGCCAAAAGCTAGGGACATTTGAAGCTTTCTTT
TRBD2 | - | TRBJ2-7 | TRBV15 | CATSSEGLADSYEQYF | TGTGCCACCAGCTCAGAGGGACTAGCGGATTCCTACGAGCAGTACTTC
TRBD2 | - | TRBJ2-7 | TRBV7-3 | CASSLAGTSGFPYEQYF | TGTGCCAGCAGCTTAGCCGGGACTAGCGGATTTCCCTACGAGCAGTACTTC
- | - | TRBJ2-3 | TRBV5-1 | CASSLGRWGERGSTDTQYF | TGCGCCAGCAGCTTGGGGAGATGGGGAGAGCGTGGTAGCACAGATACGCAGTATTTT
TRBD2 | - | TRBJ2-3 | TRBV27 | CASSLNLAGLSGYTDTQYF | TGTGCCAGCAGTTTAAATCTAGCGGGATTAAGCGGATACACAGATACGCAGTATTTT
TRBD2 | - | TRBJ2-1 | TRBV11-3 | CASSPEGRGGVDEQFF | TGTGCCAGCAGCCCCGAGGGCCGGGGGGGCGTCGATGAGCAGTTCTTC
- | - | TRBJ1-2 | TRBV6-6 | CASSYFIPDYGYTF | TGTGCCAGCAGTTACTTCATCCCGGACTATGGCTACACCTTC
TRBD1 | - | TRBJ2-2 | TRBV5-5 | CASSTTGGPPGELFF | TGTGCCAGCAGCACTACAGGGGGTCCACCCGGGGAGCTGTTTTTT
TRBD2 | - | TRBJ2-3 | TRBV19 | CASMYGGGTDTQYF | TGTGCCAGTATGTACGGGGGAGGGACAGATACGCAGTATTTT
- | - | TRBJ1-2 | TRBV19 | CASNPTAGLRDYGYTF | TGTGCCAGTAACCCAACTGCGGGGCTGCGGGACTATGGCTACACCTTC
TRBD2 | - | TRBJ2-1 | TRBV7-7 | CASSPRGVTYNEQFF | TGTGCCAGCAGCCCCCGGGGGGTCACCTACAATGAGCAGTTCTTC
- | few | TRBJ2-3 | TRBV2 | CASRPDSGTDTQYF | TGTGCCAGCAGACCGGACTCGGGCACAGATACGCAGTATTTT
- | - | TRBJ1-1 | TRBV5-4 | CASSLPQLKGDTEAFF | TGTGCCAGCAGCCTACCTCAACTTAAGGGGGACACTGAAGCTTTCTTT
TRBD2 | - | TRBJ2-5 | TRBV7-3 | CASSLNGGETQYF | TGTGCCAGCAGCTTAAACGGGGGGGAGACCCAGTACTTC
- | - | TRBJ1-6 | TRBV11-2 | CASRVLSSYNSPLHF | TGTGCCAGCAGAGTCCTGAGCTCCTATAATTCACCCCTCCACTTT
- | - | TRBJ1-5 | TRBV21-1 | CASSKGQNSQHF | TGTGCCAGCAGCAAGGGACAGAATAGCCAGCATTTT
- | - | TRBJ2-7 | TRBV6-5 | CASGGGRGTYEQYF | TGTGCCAGCGGGGGGGGTAGGGGGACCTACGAGCAGTACTTC
TRBD2 | - | TRBJ2-2 | TRBV5-1 | CASSLEVAGNTGELFF | TGCGCCAGCAGCTTGGAGGTAGCGGGGAACACCGGGGAGCTGTTTTTT
- | once | TRBJ1-2 | TRBV11-2 | CASSLWGPGVYGYTF | TGTGCCAGCAGCTTATGGGGGCCAGGGGTCTATGGCTACACCTTC
- | - | TRBJ2-1 | TRBV11-3 | CASSLDQDEQFF | TGTGCCAGCAGCTTAGATCAGGATGAGCAGTTCTTC
- | - | TRBJ2-7 | TRBV7-8 | CASSVLEGGRAYEQYF | TGTGCCAGCAGCGTCCTAGAGGGGGGGCGCGCCTACGAGCAGTACTTC
TRBD2 | - | TRBJ2-2 | TRBV6-1 | CASSELAGGTGELFF | TGTGCCAGCAGTGAACTAGCGGGAGGGACCGGGGAGCTGTTTTTT
- | - | TRBJ2-7 | TRBV5-6 | CASSPLVDSPYEQYF | TGTGCCAGCAGCCCACTTGTGGACAGTCCCTACGAGCAGTACTTC
TRBD2 | - | TRBJ2-1 | TRBV19 | CASSMRGTSGYNEQFF | TGTGCCAGTAGTATGAGGGGGACTAGCGGCTACAATGAGCAGTTCTTC
- | - | TRBJ1-3 | TRBV6-5 | CASTKWSRTGNTIYF | TGTGCCAGCACTAAGTGGAGTCGAACTGGAAACACCATATATTTT
- | - | TRBJ2-3 | TRBV9 | CASSEGPVSGLTDTQYF | TGTGCCAGCAGCGAGGGCCCAGTTAGCGGCCTCACAGATACGCAGTATTTT
- | - | TRBJ1-1 | TRBV7-9 | CASSLEVSEAFF | TGTGCCAGCAGCTTAGAAGTGAGTGAAGCTTTCTTT
TRBD1 | - | TRBJ2-2 | TRBV14 | CASSHRGRGTGELFF | TGTGCCAGCAGCCACAGGGGGCGAGGCACCGGGGAGCTGTTTTTT
- | - | TRBJ1-4 | TRBV2 | CASSEVYQRNEKLFF | TGTGCCAGCAGTGAAGTCTATCAGCGTAATGAAAAACTGTTTTTT
- | - | TRBJ1-1 | TRBV7-9 | CASSLDQNTEAFF | TGTGCCAGCAGCTTAGATCAGAACACTGAAGCTTTCTTT